Below, one TCR beta chain is given with its context. The antigen remains undetermined. The data were obtained in a study of cytomegalovirus exposure and HLA in healthy donors. Study information: Early release data held 85 million or so unique TCRs from HLA-typed donors.

This PCR relied on a set of 60 Vbeta primers and 13 Jbeta primers. TCRdb's copy holds only in-frame clones and misses some; the assay was immunoSEQ multiplex PCR. The sample contains a few hundred thousand clones, under 80% of which appear only once. Germline loops: CDR1 SGHAT, CDR2 FQNNGV. The V end lost 0 bases, the J end lost 5 bases, and 8 bases lay between the germline ends. CDR3 size: 15 residues. Study-wide findings and caveats: Researchers had no immune exposure information except CMV serostatus available.

This chain uses TRBV11-2 with TRBJ2-6; no clear D gene. The specimen was PBMCs. The clonotype comes from a female donor in good health and CMV-seronegative. The chain's CDR3 is CASSLEFSWANVLTF. CDR3 nucleotides: TGTGCCAGCAGCTTAGAATTCTCCTGGGCCAACGTCCTGACTTTC.